This TCR beta chain was observed in a study of control samples from healthy donors and cancer patients. Here immunoSEQ multiplex PCR was the method, and the copy in TCRdb shows in-frame clones only, minus some. The profile shows 120,000 or so clones, approximately 88% of them singletons. Germline values: CDR1 SGDLS, CDR2 YYNGEE. V was cut by 4 bases and J by 0 bases, with 13 bases left in between. The CDR3 contains 16 residues. The chain carries TRBV9 and TRBJ1-4, with D unclear. The sequenced sample was blood. The origin of this receptor is a man aged 50-60 years in good health. The CDR3 DNA reads TGTGCCAGCAGCTACGCAGGTCACCCAACTAATGAAAAACTGTTTTTT. This gives the protein CASSYAGHPTNEKLFF.